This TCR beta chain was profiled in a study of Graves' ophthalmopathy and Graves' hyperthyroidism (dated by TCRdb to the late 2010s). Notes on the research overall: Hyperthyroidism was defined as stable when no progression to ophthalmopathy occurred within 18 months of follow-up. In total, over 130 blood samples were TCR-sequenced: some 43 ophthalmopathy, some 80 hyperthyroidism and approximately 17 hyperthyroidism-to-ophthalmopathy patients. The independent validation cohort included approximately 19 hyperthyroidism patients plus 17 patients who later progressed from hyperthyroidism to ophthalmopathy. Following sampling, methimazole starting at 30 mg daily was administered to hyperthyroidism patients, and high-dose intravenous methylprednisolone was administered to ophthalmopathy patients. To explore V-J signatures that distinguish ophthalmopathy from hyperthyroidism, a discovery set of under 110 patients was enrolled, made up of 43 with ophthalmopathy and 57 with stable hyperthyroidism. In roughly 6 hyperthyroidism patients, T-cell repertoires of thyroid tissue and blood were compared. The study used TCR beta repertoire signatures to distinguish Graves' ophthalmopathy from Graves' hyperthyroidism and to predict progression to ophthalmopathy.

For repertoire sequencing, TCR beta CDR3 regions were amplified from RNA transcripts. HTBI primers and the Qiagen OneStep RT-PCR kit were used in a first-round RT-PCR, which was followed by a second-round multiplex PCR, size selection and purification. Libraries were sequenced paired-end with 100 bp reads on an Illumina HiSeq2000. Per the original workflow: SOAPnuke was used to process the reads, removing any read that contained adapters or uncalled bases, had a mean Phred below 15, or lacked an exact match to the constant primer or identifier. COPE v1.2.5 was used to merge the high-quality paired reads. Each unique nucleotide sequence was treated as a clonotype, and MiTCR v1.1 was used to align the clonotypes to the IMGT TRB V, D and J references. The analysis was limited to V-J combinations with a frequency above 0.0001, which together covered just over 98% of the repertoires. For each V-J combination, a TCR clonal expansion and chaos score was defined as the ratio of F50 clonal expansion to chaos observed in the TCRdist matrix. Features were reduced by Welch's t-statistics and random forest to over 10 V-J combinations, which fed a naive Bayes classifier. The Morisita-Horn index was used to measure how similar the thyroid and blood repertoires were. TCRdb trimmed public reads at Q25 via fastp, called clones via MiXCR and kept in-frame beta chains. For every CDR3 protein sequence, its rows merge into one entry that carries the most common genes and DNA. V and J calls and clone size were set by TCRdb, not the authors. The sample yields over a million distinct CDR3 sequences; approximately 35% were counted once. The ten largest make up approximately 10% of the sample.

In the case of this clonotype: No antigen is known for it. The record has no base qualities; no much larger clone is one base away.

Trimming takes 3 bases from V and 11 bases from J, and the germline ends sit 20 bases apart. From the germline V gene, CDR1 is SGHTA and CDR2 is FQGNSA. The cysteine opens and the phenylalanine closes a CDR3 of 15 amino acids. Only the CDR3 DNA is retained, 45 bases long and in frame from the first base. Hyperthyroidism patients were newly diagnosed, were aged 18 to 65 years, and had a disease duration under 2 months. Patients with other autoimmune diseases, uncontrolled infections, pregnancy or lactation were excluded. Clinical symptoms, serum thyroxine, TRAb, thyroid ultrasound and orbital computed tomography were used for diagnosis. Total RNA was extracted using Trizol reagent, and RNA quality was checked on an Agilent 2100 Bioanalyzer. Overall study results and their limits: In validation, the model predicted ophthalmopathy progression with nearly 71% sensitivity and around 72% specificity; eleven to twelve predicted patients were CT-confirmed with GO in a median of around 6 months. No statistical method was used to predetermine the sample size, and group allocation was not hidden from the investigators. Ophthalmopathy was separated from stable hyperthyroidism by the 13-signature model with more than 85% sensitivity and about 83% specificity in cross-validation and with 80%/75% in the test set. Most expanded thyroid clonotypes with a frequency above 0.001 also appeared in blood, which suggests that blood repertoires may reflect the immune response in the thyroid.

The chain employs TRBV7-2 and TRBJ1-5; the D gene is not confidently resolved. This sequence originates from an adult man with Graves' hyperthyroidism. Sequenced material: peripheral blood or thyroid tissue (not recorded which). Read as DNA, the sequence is TGTGCCAGCAGCTTGTTCGGAGGGCCTGAAGCAGCCCAGCATTTT. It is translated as CASSLFGGPEAAQHF.